This T cell receptor beta chain was identified during a study of blood T cell repertoires in COVID-19. Repertoires were generated with immunoSEQ multiplex PCR, while TCRdb's copy carries only in-frame clones and drops some. The table shows roughly 300,000 clones, with around 90% occurring only once. CDR3 length equals 16 residues. The junction had 10 bases not matched to a gene; V was cut back by 4 bases and J by 4 bases. Germline V gene lookup returns CDR1 MGHRA and CDR2 YSYEKL. The J gene is TRBJ2-1, the V gene TRBV4-1; 7 nucleotides line up with TRBD2. The material sequenced was peripheral blood. The clonotype comes from a man aged 18 to 29 with active or convalescent COVID-19. DNA of the CDR3: TGCGCCAGCAGCCCCCCAGGAGCGGGGTTTTACAATGAGCAGTTCTTC. This sequence encodes CASSPPGAGFYNEQFF.